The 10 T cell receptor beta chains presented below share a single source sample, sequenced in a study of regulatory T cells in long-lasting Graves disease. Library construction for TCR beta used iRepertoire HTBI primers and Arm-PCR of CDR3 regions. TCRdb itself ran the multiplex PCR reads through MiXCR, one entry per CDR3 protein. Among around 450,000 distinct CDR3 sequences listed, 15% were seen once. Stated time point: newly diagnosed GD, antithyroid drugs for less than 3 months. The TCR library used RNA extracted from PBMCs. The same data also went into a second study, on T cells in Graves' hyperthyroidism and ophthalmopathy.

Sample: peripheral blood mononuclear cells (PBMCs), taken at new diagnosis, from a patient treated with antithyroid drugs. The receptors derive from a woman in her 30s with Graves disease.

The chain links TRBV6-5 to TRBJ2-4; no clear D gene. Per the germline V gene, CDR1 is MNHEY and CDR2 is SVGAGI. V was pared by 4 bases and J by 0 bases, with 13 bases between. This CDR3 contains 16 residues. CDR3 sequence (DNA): TGTGCCAGCAGTTCAACCAGGACGGAAGCCAAAAACATTCAGTACTTC. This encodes CASSSTRTEAKNIQYF.

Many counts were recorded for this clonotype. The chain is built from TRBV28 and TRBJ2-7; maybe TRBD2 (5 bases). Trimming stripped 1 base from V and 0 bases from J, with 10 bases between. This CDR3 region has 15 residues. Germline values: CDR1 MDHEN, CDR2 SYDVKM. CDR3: CASSLLQRSSYEQYF. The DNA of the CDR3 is TGTGCCAGCAGTTTATTACAGCGGTCCTCCTACGAGCAGTACTTC. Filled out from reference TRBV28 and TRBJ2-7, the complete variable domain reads DVKVTQSSRYLVKRTGEKVFLECVQDMDHENMFWYRQDPGLGLRLIYFSYDVKMKEKGDIPEGYSVSREKKERFSLILESASTNQTSMYLCASSLLQRSSYEQYFGPGTRLTVT.

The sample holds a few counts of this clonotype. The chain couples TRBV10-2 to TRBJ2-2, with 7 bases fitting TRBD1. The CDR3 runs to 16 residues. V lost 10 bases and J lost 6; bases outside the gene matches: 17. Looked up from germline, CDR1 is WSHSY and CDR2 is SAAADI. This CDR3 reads CATSRGGRMGAGELFF. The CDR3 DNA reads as TGCGCCACCTCTCGAGGGGGCAGGATGGGGGCCGGGGAGCTGTTTTTT.

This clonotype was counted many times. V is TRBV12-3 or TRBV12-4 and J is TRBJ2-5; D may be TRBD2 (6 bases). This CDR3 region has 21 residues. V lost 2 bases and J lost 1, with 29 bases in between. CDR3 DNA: TGTGCCAGCAGTTTACTCTCTGGCTACGGCGGGGCTAGGTGGGGCCAAGAGACCCAGTACTTC. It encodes CASSLLSGYGGARWGQETQYF.

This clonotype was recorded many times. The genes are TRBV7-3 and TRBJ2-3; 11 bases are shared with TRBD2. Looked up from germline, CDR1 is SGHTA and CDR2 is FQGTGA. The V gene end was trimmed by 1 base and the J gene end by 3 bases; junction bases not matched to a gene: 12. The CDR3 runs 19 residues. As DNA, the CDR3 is TGTGCCAGCAGCTTAATACCCCCTACTAGCGGGAGAGCAACAGATACGCAGTATTTT. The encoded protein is CASSLIPPTSGRATDTQYF.

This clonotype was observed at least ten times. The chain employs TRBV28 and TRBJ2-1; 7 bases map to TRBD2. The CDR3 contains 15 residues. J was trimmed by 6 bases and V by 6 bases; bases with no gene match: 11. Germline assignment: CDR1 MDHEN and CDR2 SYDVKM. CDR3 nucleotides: TGTGCCAGCAGCCCCAGCGGGACTCCCCCCAATGAGCAGTTCTTC. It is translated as CASSPSGTPPNEQFF.

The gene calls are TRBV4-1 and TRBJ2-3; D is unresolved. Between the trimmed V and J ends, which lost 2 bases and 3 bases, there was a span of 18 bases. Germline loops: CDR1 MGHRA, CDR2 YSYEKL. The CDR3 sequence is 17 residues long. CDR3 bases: TGCGCCAGCAGCCAATTCCCCGGGCCCCAATGGACAGATACGCAGTATTTT. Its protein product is CASSQFPGPQWTDTQYF.

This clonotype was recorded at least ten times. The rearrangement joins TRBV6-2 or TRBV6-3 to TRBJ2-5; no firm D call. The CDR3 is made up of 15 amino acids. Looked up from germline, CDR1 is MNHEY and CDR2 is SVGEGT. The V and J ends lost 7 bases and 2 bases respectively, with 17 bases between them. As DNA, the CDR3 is TGTGCCAGCACCCCCCTCGGGCAGCCTCAAGAGACCCAGTACTTC. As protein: CASTPLGQPQETQYF.

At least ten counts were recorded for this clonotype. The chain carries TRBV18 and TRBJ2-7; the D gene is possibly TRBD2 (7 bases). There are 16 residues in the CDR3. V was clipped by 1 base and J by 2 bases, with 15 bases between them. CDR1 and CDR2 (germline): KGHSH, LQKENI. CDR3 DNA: TGTGCCAGCTCACCACAAATGGGGGCGGGAGCCTACGAGCAGTACTTC. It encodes CASSPQMGAGAYEQYF.

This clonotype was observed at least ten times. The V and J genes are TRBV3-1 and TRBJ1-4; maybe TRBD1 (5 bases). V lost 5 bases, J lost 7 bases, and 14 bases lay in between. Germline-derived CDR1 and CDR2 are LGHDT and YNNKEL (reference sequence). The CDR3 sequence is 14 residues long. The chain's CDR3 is CASSWQGLGEKLFF. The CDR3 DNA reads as TGTGCCAGCAGCTGGCAGGGACTCGGTGAAAAACTGTTTTTT.